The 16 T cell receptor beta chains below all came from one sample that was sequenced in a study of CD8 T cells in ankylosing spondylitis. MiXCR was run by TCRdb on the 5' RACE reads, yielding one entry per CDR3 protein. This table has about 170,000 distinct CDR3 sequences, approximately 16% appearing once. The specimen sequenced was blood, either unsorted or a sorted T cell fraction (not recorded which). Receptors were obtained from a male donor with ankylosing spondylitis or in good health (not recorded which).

The CDR3 here is CSAPTLGLADTQYF. The CDR3 DNA sequence: TGCAGTGCTCCTACCCTAGGGCTTGCAGATACGCAGTATTTT. The J gene is TRBJ2-3, the V gene TRBV20-1; D is uncertain. The CDR3 sequence is 14 residues long. V lost 5 bases, J lost 4 bases, and 16 bases lay in between. Germline loops: CDR1 DFQATT, CDR2 SNEGSKA (reference sequence).

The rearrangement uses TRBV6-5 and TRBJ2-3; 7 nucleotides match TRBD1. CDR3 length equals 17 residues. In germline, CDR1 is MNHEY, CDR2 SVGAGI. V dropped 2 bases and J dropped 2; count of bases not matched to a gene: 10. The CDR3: CASSYTNTGATTDTQYF. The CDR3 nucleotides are TGTGCCAGCAGTTACACCAATACAGGGGCCACCACAGATACGCAGTATTTT.

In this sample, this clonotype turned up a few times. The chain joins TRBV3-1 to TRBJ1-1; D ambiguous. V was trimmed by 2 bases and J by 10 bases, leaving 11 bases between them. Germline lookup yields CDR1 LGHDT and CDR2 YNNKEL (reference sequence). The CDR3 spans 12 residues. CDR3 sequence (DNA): TGTGCCAGCAGCCAACCCCCAGGCCTAGCTTTCTTT. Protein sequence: CASSQPPGLAFF. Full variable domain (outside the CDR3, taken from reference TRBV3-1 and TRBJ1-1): DTAVSQTPKYLVTQMGNDKSIKCEQNLGHDTMYWYKQDSKKFLKIMFSYNNKELIINETVPNRFSPKSPDKAHLNLHINSLELGDSAVYFCASSQPPGLAFFGQGTRLTVV.

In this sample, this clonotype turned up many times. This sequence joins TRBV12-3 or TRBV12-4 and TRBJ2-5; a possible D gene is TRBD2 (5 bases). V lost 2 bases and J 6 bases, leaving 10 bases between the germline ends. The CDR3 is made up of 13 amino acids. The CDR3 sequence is CASSLFVGKTQYF. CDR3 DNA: TGTGCCAGCAGTTTATTTGTCGGGAAGACCCAGTACTTC.

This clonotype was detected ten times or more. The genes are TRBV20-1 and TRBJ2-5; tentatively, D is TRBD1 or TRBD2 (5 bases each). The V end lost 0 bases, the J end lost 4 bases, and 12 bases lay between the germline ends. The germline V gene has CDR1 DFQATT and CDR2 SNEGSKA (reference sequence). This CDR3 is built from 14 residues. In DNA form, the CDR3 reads TGCAGTGCTAGAGATGGGGGAGTTTCAGAGACCCAGTACTTC. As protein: CSARDGGVSETQYF.

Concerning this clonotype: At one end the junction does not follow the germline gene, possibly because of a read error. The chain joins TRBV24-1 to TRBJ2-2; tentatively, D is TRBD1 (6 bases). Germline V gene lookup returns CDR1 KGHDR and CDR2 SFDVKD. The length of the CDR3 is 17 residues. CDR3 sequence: CVTSDRPRGRDTGELFF. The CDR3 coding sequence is TGTGTCACCAGTGATCGCCCCAGGGGTAGAGACACCGGGGAGCTGTTTTTT.

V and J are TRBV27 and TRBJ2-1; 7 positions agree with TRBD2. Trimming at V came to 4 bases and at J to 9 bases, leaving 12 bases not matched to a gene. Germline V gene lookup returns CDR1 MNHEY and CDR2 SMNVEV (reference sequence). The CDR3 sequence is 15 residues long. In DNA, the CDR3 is TGTGCCAGCAGTTGGTCTAGCGGCCCTGACAGTGAGCAGTTCTTC. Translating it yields CASSWSSGPDSEQFF.

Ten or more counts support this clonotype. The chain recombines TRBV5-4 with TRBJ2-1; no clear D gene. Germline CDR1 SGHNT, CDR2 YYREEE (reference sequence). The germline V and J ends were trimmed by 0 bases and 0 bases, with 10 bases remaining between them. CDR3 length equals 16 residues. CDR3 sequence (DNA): TGTGCCAGCAGCTTGGGAGGCAGGAGCTCCTACAATGAGCAGTTCTTC. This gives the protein CASSLGGRSSYNEQFF.

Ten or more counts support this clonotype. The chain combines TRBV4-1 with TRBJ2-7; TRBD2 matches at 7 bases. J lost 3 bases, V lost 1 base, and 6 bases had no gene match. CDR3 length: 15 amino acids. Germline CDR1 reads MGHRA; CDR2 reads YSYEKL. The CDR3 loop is CASSQVTSESYEQYF. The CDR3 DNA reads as TGCGCCAGCAGCCAAGTAACTAGCGAGAGCTACGAGCAGTACTTC.

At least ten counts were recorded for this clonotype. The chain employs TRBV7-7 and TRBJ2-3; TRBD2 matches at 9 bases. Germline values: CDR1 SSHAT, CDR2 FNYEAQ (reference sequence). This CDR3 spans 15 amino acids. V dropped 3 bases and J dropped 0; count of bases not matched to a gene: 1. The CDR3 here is CASSLTSGSTDTQYF. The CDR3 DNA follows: TGTGCCAGCAGCTTGACTAGCGGCAGCACAGATACGCAGTATTTT.

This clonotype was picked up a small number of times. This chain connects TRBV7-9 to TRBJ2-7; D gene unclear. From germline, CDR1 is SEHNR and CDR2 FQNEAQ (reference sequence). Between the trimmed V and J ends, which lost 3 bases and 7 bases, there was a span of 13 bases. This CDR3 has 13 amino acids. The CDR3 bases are TGTGCCAGCAGCTTTCGAGAGCAGGAAGAGCAGTACTTC. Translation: CASSFREQEEQYF.

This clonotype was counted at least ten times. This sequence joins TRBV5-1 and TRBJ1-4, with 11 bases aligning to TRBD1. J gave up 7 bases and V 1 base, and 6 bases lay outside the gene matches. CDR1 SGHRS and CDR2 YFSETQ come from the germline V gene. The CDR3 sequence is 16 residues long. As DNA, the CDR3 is TGCGCCAGCAGCTTGTACATCGGGACAGGGGGTGAAAAACTGTTTTTT. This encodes CASSLYIGTGGEKLFF.

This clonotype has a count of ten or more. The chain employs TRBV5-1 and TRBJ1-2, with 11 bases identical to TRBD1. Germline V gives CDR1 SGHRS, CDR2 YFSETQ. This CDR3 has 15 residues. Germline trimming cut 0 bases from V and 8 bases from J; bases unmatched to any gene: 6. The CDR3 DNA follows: TGCGCCAGCAGCTTGGCCCGGACAGGGGGCTTGGGCTACACCTTC. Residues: CASSLARTGGLGYTF.

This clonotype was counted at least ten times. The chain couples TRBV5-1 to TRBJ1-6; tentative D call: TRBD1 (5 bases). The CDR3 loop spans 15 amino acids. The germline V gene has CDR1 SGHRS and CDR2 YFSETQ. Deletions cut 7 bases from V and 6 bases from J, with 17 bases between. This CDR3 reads CASSREDIANSPLHF. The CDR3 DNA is TGCGCCAGCTCCCGGGAGGACATCGCTAATTCACCCCTCCACTTT.

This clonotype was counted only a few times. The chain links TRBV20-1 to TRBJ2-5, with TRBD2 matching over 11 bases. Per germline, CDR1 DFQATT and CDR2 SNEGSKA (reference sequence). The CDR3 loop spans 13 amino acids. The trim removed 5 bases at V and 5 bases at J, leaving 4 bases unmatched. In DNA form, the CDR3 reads TGCAGTGCTCCTCCTAGCGGGAGGGAGACCCAGTACTTC. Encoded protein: CSAPPSGRETQYF.

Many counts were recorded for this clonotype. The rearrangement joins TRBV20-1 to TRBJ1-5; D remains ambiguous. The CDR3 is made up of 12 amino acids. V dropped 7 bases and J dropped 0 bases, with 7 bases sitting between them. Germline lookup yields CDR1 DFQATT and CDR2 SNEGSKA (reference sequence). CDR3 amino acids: CSVGVSNQPQHF. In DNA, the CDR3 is TGCAGTGTGGGCGTTAGCAATCAGCCCCAGCATTTT.